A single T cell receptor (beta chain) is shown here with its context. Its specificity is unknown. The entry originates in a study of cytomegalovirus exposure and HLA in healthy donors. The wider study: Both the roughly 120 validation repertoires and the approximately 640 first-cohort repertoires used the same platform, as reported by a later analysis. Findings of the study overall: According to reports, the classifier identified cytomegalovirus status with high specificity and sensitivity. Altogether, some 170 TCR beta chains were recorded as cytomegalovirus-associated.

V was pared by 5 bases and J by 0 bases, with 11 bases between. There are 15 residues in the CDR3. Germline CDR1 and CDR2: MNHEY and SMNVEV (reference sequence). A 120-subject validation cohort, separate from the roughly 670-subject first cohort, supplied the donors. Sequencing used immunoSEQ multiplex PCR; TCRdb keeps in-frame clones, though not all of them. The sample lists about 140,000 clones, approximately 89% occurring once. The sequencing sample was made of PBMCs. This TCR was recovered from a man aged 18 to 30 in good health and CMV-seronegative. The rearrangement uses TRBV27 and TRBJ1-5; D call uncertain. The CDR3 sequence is CASSETPYSNQPQHF. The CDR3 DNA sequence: TGTGCCAGCAGTGAGACACCCTATAGCAATCAGCCCCAGCATTTT.